Each of the 22 T cell receptor beta chains below was sequenced from the same sample in a study of monozygotic twins with inflammatory bowel disease. Using the 5' RACE reads, TCRdb records one entry per CDR3 protein without DNA. The sample table includes about 380,000 distinct CDR3 sequences. The sequenced sample was blood. The source is a human donor with ulcerative colitis or Crohn's disease, or a healthy co-twin of an affected twin (not recorded which).

V and J are TRBV5-1 and TRBJ1-2. The CDR3 consists of 15 residues. The germline gives CDR1 SGHRS, CDR2 YFSETQ. The CDR3 loop is CASSLGSATLYGYTF.

V usage is TRBV20-1 and J usage is TRBJ2-5; without DNA, the TCRdb call of TRBD1 cannot be checked. The CDR3 length is 15 residues. CDR1 DFQATT and CDR2 SNEGSKA come from the germline V gene (reference sequence). This CDR3 reads CSADLWGGFFETQYF.

J is TRBJ1-1 and V is TRBV7-9; absent DNA, TCRdb's TRBD1 call cannot be checked. Germline V gives CDR1 SEHNR, CDR2 FQNEAQ (reference sequence). This CDR3 region has 16 residues. This CDR3 is CASTVERGAGDTEAFF.

This chain joins TRBV5-1 and TRBJ2-5; no DNA is available, so the TRBD1 call from TCRdb remains unchecked. Germline V gene data show CDR1 as SGHRS and CDR2 as YFSETQ. This CDR3 contains 15 residues. CDR3 residues: CASSPSRGLGETQYF.

The chain has TRBV7-2 and TRBJ1-2. Germline values: CDR1 SGHTA, CDR2 FQGNSA. CDR3 size: 14 residues. The CDR3 loop reads CASSLIQTFYGYTF.

This chain connects TRBV7-3 to TRBJ2-2; TCRdb calls TRBD1, which cannot be checked without DNA. Germline loops: CDR1 SGHTA, CDR2 FQGTGA. There are 13 residues in the CDR3. This CDR3 is CASSLIQGEELFF.

The chain is built from TRBV21-1 and TRBJ2-5; absent DNA, TCRdb's TRBD2 call cannot be checked. TRBV21-1 is described as a pseudogene. This CDR3 has 18 residues. The CDR3 reads CASSSRGTSGAFQETQYF.

The chain links TRBV7-3 to TRBJ2-2; there is no DNA to check the TCRdb D call of TRBD1. Germline V gene lookup returns CDR1 SGHTA and CDR2 FQGTGA. The CDR3 covers 18 residues. The CDR3 reads CASSLSGGRGGNTGELFF. Looking up the rest from reference TRBV7-3 and TRBJ2-2 gives the full variable domain: GAGVSQTPSNKVTEKGKYVELRCDPISGHTALYWYRQSLGQGPEFLIYFQGTGAADDSGLPNDRFFAVRPEGSVSTLKIQRTERGDSAVYLCASSLSGGRGGNTGELFFGEGSRLTVL.

The gene calls are TRBV19 and TRBJ2-7; TCRdb's D gene call, TRBD1, goes unchecked for lack of DNA. The CDR3 has 15 amino acids. The germline gives CDR1 LNHDA, CDR2 SQIVND (reference sequence). This chain's CDR3 is CASSMGSTGEGGQYF.

CDR3: CSARDRRGLTGELFF. The rearrangement joins TRBV20-1 to TRBJ2-2; TCRdb proposes TRBD2, but this gene call is untestable without DNA. Germline V gene lookup returns CDR1 DFQATT and CDR2 SNEGSKA (reference sequence). This CDR3 contains 15 residues.

The rearrangement uses TRBV5-1 and TRBJ2-2. The length of the CDR3 is 14 residues. Germline CDR1 SGHRS, CDR2 YFSETQ. CDR3 sequence reads: CASREQANTGELFF. Full variable domain (outside the CDR3, taken from reference TRBV5-1 and TRBJ2-2): KAGVTQTPRYLIKTRGQQVTLSCSPISGHRSVSWYQQTPGQGLQFLFEYFSETQRNKGNFPGRFSGRQFSNSRSEMNVSTLELGDSALYLCASREQANTGELFFGEGSRLTVL.

The chain carries TRBV6-2 or TRBV6-3 and TRBJ1-2. This CDR3 region has 12 residues. Germline loops: CDR1 MNHEY, CDR2 SVGEGT. This CDR3 reads CASSYSTYGYTF.

This chain connects TRBV12-3 or TRBV12-4 to TRBJ2-3; the D call from TCRdb, TRBD1, cannot be confirmed without DNA. The CDR3 length is 15 residues. The CDR3 sequence is CASSLGTGDTDTQYF.

This sequence joins TRBV12-3 or TRBV12-4 and TRBJ1-4. The CDR3 runs 15 residues. The CDR3 loop reads CASSLAREVDEKLFF.

The J gene is TRBJ1-5, the V gene TRBV6-5. The length of the CDR3 is 16 residues. Germline V gene sequence: CDR1 MNHEY, CDR2 SVGAGI. CDR3: CASSYYGGSGNQPQHF.

The chain recombines TRBV6-5 with TRBJ1-4; the D call of TRBD1 rests on TCRdb alone, since no DNA is present to check it. The V gene's germline CDR1 is MNHEY and CDR2 SVGAGI. This CDR3 is built from 15 residues. CDR3 region: CASSYLGTSEEKLFF.

This chain uses TRBV5-1 with TRBJ2-5; TCRdb gives TRBD1 as the D gene, but with no DNA this cannot be confirmed. From germline, CDR1 is SGHRS and CDR2 YFSETQ. The CDR3 contains 15 residues. The CDR3 reads CASSLAGTIQETQYF. Drawing the rest from reference TRBV5-1 and TRBJ2-5, the complete variable domain is KAGVTQTPRYLIKTRGQQVTLSCSPISGHRSVSWYQQTPGQGLQFLFEYFSETQRNKGNFPGRFSGRQFSNSRSEMNVSTLELGDSALYLCASSLAGTIQETQYFGPGTRLLVL.

The genes are TRBV4-3 and TRBJ2-7. The CDR3 has 13 amino acids. The germline V gene encodes CDR1 LGHNA and CDR2 YSLEER. CDR3 loop: CASSPQTRYEQYF.

V and J are TRBV15 and TRBJ2-5; with no DNA, the TCRdb D assignment of TRBD2 cannot be verified. Germline-derived CDR1 and CDR2 are LNHNV and YYDKDF (reference sequence). The CDR3 is made up of 16 amino acids. The CDR3 sequence is CATSRGGTSDLETQYF.

The chain has TRBV4-3 and TRBJ2-3; TCRdb calls TRBD1, which cannot be checked without DNA. In germline, CDR1 is LGHNA, CDR2 YSLEER. This CDR3 is built from 15 residues. The CDR3 spells CASRKGQGLTDTQYF.

This chain uses TRBV5-1 with TRBJ1-1; checking the TCRdb D call of TRBD1 is not possible without DNA. Germline CDR1 SGHRS, CDR2 YFSETQ. The CDR3 contains 16 residues. This chain's CDR3 is CASSLTWGQQNTEAFF.

This rearrangement joins TRBV20-1 to TRBJ1-2; TCRdb gives TRBD1 as the D gene, but with no DNA this cannot be confirmed. CDR3 length: 13 amino acids. The germline V gene encodes CDR1 DFQATT and CDR2 SNEGSKA (reference sequence). The CDR3 spells CSALQGTWYGYTF.